These 29 T cell receptor beta chains originate from one sample sequenced in a study of T cell responses to AZD1222 COVID-19 vaccine. Method: immunoSEQ multiplex PCR; TCRdb's copy keeps in-frame clones and lacks some. The table lists 85,000 to 90,000 clones, 88% of them singletons. Sequencing used peripheral blood, obtained on day 0 of MenACWY control vaccination. The receptors stem from an adult in good health.

The CDR3 sequence: CASSHDPGTGAGEQYF. CDR3 coding DNA: TGTGCCAGCAGCCATGACCCCGGGACAGGAGCTGGCGAGCAGTACTTC. V usage is TRBV4-2 and J usage is TRBJ2-7; 8 nucleotides align to TRBD1. Germline assignment: CDR1 LGHNA and CDR2 YNFKEQ. V lost 3 bases, J lost 6 bases, and 13 bases stayed unmatched. The CDR3 covers 16 residues.

This chain links TRBV19 with TRBJ2-7; TRBD1 matches at 10 bases. The CDR3 has 16 residues. Unmatched junction bases numbered 6, after V lost 3 bases and J lost 1 base. Germline loops: CDR1 LNHDA, CDR2 SQIVND (reference sequence). The CDR3 DNA reads as TGTGCCAGTAGTATTCCCCTGGGACAGGGGTCCTACGAGCAGTACTTC. Translation gives CASSIPLGQGSYEQYF.

The chain has TRBV9 and TRBJ1-2; D call uncertain. This CDR3 region has 14 residues. From germline, CDR1 is SGDLS and CDR2 YYNGEE. With 0 bases removed from V and 4 bases from J, the gap between germline ends came to 10 bases. The CDR3 reads CASSVGRQTYGYTF. In DNA, the CDR3 is TGTGCCAGCAGCGTAGGACGGCAGACCTATGGCTACACCTTC.

The chain carries TRBV12-3 or TRBV12-4 and TRBJ1-2, with a tentative D call TRBD1 (5 bases). The CDR3 is 11 amino acids. Deletions cut 6 bases from V and 13 bases from J, with 15 bases between. CDR3 amino acids: CASRYGLQGTF. In DNA form, the CDR3 reads TGTGCCAGCAGGTATGGGCTCCAGGGCACCTTC.

This chain links TRBV5-8 with TRBJ1-2, with D perhaps matching TRBD1 (5 bases). Germline V gene lookup returns CDR1 SGHTS and CDR2 YDEGEE. V lost 4 bases to trimming and J lost 2 bases, with 15 bases between them. CDR3 length: 15 amino acids. The CDR3 region is CASSRRGGLNYGYTF. Here the CDR3 DNA reads TGTGCCAGCAGCCGCCGGGGGGGACTAAACTATGGCTACACCTTC.

The rearrangement uses TRBV16 and TRBJ2-1; 11 positions agree with TRBD1. The CDR3 sequence is 15 residues long. Germline CDR1 KGHSY, CDR2 FQNENV. V lost 0 bases and J lost 8; bases outside the gene matches: 3. CDR3 in amino acids: CASSQSPGQGDEQFF. The CDR3 bases are TGTGCCAGCAGCCAATCCCCGGGACAGGGGGATGAGCAGTTCTTC.

The gene calls are TRBV5-6 and TRBJ1-3; D is ambiguous. Germline V gives CDR1 SGHDT, CDR2 YYEEEE. Trimming took 0 bases from V and 2 from J, leaving 15 bases between them. The CDR3 has 17 amino acids. The DNA for the CDR3 is TGTGCCAGCAGCTTGGGACCTACGGGGAGGGCTGGAAACACCATATATTTT. Translated, it gives CASSLGPTGRAGNTIYF.

This clone occurred many times. This rearrangement joins TRBV5-1 to TRBJ1-2; unclear D gene. The CDR3 has 14 amino acids. Trimming cost V 0 bases and J 8 bases, with 14 bases left between them. Per germline, CDR1 SGHRS and CDR2 YFSETQ. The DNA of the CDR3 is TGCGCCAGCAGCTTGGTTGGAGGAGGCGACGGCTACACCTTC. Encoded protein: CASSLVGGGDGYTF.

The J gene is TRBJ2-3, the V gene TRBV24-1, with TRBD1 matching over 7 bases. CDR3 length: 14 residues. The ends lost 4 bases at V and 5 bases at J; junction bases unmatched: 5. In germline, CDR1 is KGHDR, CDR2 SFDVKD. As DNA, the CDR3 is TGTGCCACCAGTGACAGGGGGTCAAGAGATACGCAGTATTTT. It codes for CATSDRGSRDTQYF.

The chain employs TRBV29-1 and TRBJ1-3; D is perhaps TRBD1 (6 bases). Germline lookup yields CDR1 SQVTM and CDR2 ANQGSEA. The CDR3 runs to 15 residues. The V end was cut by 5 bases, the J end by 4 bases, with 18 bases between. The CDR3 protein is CSVQGYAGVGNTIYF. CDR3 coding DNA: TGCAGCGTTCAGGGTTACGCAGGGGTCGGAAACACCATATATTTT.

V is TRBV18 and J is TRBJ1-4; the match to TRBD1 covers 7 bases. The germline V gene has CDR1 KGHSH and CDR2 LQKENI. The V segment lost 2 bases and the J segment 2 bases; nucleotides outside the gene matches: 8. The CDR3 runs to 17 residues. The CDR3 nucleotides read TGTGCCAGCTCACCATTTGAACAGGGGTGGACTAATGAAAAACTGTTTTTT. This encodes CASSPFEQGWTNEKLFF.

V gene TRBV6-5 combines with J gene TRBJ2-3, with TRBD2 matching over 9 bases. CDR1 is MNHEY and CDR2 is SVGAGI in the germline V gene. The CDR3 runs 15 residues. J lost 4 bases, V lost 0 bases, and 2 bases had no gene match. CDR3 nucleotide sequence: TGTGCCAGCAGTTACTCGGCGGGGGGGCCAGATACGCAGTATTTT. Residues: CASSYSAGGPDTQYF.

V usage is TRBV2 and J usage is TRBJ2-7; 10 nucleotides match TRBD1. Germline V gives CDR1 SNHLY, CDR2 FYNNEI. The J segment lost 5 bases and the V segment lost 4 bases, leaving 8 bases of the junction unmatched. CDR3 length: 15 residues. CDR3 residues: CASSAPGQGSNEQYF. As DNA, the CDR3 is TGTGCCAGCAGTGCCCCGGGACAGGGGTCTAACGAGCAGTACTTC. The whole variable domain, remainder taken from reference TRBV2 and TRBJ2-7, is EPEVTQTPSHQVTQMGQEVILRCVPISNHLYFYWYRQILGQKVEFLVSFYNNEISEKSEIFDDQFSVERPDGSNFTLKIRSTKLEDSAMYFCASSAPGQGSNEQYFGPGTRLTVT.

The chain has TRBV2 and TRBJ2-3; D gene ambiguous. Looked up from germline, CDR1 is SNHLY and CDR2 is FYNNEI. Trimming stripped 4 bases from V and 0 bases from J, with 26 bases between. The CDR3 spans 20 residues. For the CDR3, the DNA is TGTGCCAGCAGTGCACCCCGTGACGTGGCAAGACGAGCTAGCACAGATACGCAGTATTTT. This codes for CASSAPRDVARRASTDTQYF.

This clone showed up just a few times. The rearrangement uses TRBV5-4 and TRBJ2-3; D gene ambiguous. The CDR3 runs 17 residues. With 4 bases removed from V and 0 bases from J, the gap between germline ends came to 18 bases. CDR1 and CDR2 from the germline V gene are SGHNT and YYREEE (reference sequence). The chain's CDR3 is CASSPPPRGASTDTQYF. The CDR3 DNA reads TGTGCCAGCAGCCCCCCCCCTCGCGGAGCTAGCACAGATACGCAGTATTTT.

The rearrangement joins TRBV18 to TRBJ1-2, with TRBD1 as a possible D gene (5 bases). Trimming stripped 1 base from V and 8 bases from J, with 11 bases between. The CDR3 is made up of 13 amino acids. Germline V gives CDR1 KGHSH, CDR2 LQKENI. CDR3 DNA sequence: TGTGCCAGCTCACCACGGGACCTAGAGGGCTACACCTTC. Protein sequence: CASSPRDLEGYTF.

This chain uses TRBV10-3 with TRBJ1-1, with 8 positions matching TRBD1. The CDR3 runs 12 residues. Germline lookup yields CDR1 ENHRY and CDR2 SYGVKD. The ends lost 10 bases at V and 3 bases at J; junction bases unmatched: 4. In DNA form, the CDR3 reads TGTGCCACACTGACAGGGGACACTGAAGCTTTCTTT. Translation gives CATLTGDTEAFF.

The V and J genes are TRBV9 and TRBJ2-3; 10 bases map to TRBD1. Germline loops: CDR1 SGDLS, CDR2 YYNGEE. Trimming at V came to 3 bases and at J to 4 bases, leaving 5 bases not matched to a gene. CDR3 size: 15 residues. Here the CDR3 DNA reads TGTGCCAGCAGCGCATCCGGGACAGGGGCAGATACGCAGTATTTT. Its protein product is CASSASGTGADTQYF. The full variable domain, rest sourced from reference TRBV9 and TRBJ2-3, is DSGVTQTPKHLITATGQRVTLRCSPRSGDLSVYWYQQSLDQGLQFLIQYYNGEERAKGNILERFSAQQFPDLHSELNLSSLELGDSALYFCASSASGTGADTQYFGPGTRLTVL.

In DNA form, the CDR3 reads TGCGCCAGCAGCTTGGTAGGGTTGAACACTGAAGCTTTCTTT. Protein sequence: CASSLVGLNTEAFF. This sequence joins TRBV5-1 and TRBJ1-1, with no clear D. V dropped 0 bases and J dropped 0 bases, with 6 bases sitting between them. The CDR3 sequence is 14 residues long. Germline V lookup: CDR1 SGHRS, CDR2 YFSETQ. The full variable domain, its missing parts supplied by reference TRBV5-1 and TRBJ1-1, is KAGVTQTPRYLIKTRGQQVTLSCSPISGHRSVSWYQQTPGQGLQFLFEYFSETQRNKGNFPGRFSGRQFSNSRSEMNVSTLELGDSALYLCASSLVGLNTEAFFGQGTRLTVV.

The chain uses TRBV24-1 and TRBJ2-1; D possibly uses TRBD1 or TRBD2 (5 bases each). From germline, CDR1 is KGHDR and CDR2 SFDVKD. This CDR3 has 16 amino acids. Between the trimmed V and J ends, which lost 4 bases and 0 bases, there was a span of 12 bases. As DNA, the CDR3 is TGTGCCACCAGTGAATGGGGGACGAGCTCCTACAATGAGCAGTTCTTC. Its protein product is CATSEWGTSSYNEQFF.

This clone was counted only a few times. The V call is TRBV19, the J call TRBJ1-5, with D unclear. Trimming stripped 6 bases from V and 0 bases from J, with 12 bases between. The CDR3 is 15 amino acids. The germline gives CDR1 LNHDA, CDR2 SQIVND (reference sequence). The CDR3 region is CASRIRDLSNQPQHF. As DNA, the CDR3 is TGTGCCAGTAGGATTCGAGACCTTAGCAATCAGCCCCAGCATTTT.

The chain is built from TRBV7-9 and TRBJ2-5; 9 nucleotides agree with TRBD1. V gave up 1 base and J gave up 4 bases; unmatched junction bases: 4. From germline, CDR1 is SEHNR and CDR2 FQNEAQ (reference sequence). This CDR3 is 15 amino acids long. CDR3 sequence: CASSLGGQGLETQYF. DNA for the CDR3: TGTGCCAGCAGCTTAGGGGGACAGGGATTAGAGACCCAGTACTTC.

The chain combines TRBV19 with TRBJ2-7; no clear D gene. V was pared by 4 bases and J by 2 bases, with 15 bases between. The CDR3 loop spans 15 amino acids. Germline V gene sequence: CDR1 LNHDA, CDR2 SQIVND (reference sequence). The CDR3 DNA sequence: TGTGCCAGTAGTAAATCCGCCGTGGAGACCTACGAGCAGTACTTC. Translation: CASSKSAVETYEQYF.

The CDR3 DNA follows: TGTGCCAGCAGTTTAGCGTGGTCAGATGGCTACACCTTC. Protein sequence: CASSLAWSDGYTF. The J gene is TRBJ1-2, the V gene TRBV12-3 or TRBV12-4; no definite D call. V was cut by 0 bases and J by 6 bases, with 8 bases left in between. The CDR3 sequence is 13 residues long.

This clone has a single count. This chain uses TRBV6-6 with TRBJ1-2; no clear D. Trimming removed 0 bases at V and 8 bases at J, with 16 bases between. There are 15 residues in the CDR3. Germline V gene lookup returns CDR1 MNHNY and CDR2 SVGAGI (reference sequence). The CDR3 DNA reads as TGTGCCAGCAGTTACTCGGCCCCGCCGGGTGGGGGCTACACCTTC. This gives the protein CASSYSAPPGGGYTF.

This clone was detected only once. The chain combines TRBV7-2 with TRBJ1-4; tentatively, D is TRBD1 (6 bases). This CDR3 region has 16 residues. Trimming stripped 0 bases from V and 4 bases from J, with 12 bases between. From germline, CDR1 is SGHTA and CDR2 FQGNSA. This chain's CDR3 is CASSLARGGLNEKLFF. The CDR3 nucleotides are TGTGCCAGCAGCTTAGCAAGGGGGGGCCTTAATGAAAAACTGTTTTTT.

The V and J genes are TRBV12-5 and TRBJ2-6, with D uncertain. Trimming stripped 7 bases from V and 2 bases from J, with 6 bases between. The CDR3 sequence is 13 residues long. From germline, CDR1 is LGHNT and CDR2 FRNRAP. The CDR3 region has the DNA TGTGCTAGTGCTCCTCCTGGGGCCAACGTCCTGACTTTC. This codes for CASAPPGANVLTF.

This chain links TRBV18 with TRBJ2-7; D unclear. Per the germline V gene, CDR1 is KGHSH and CDR2 is LQKENI. The CDR3 covers 17 residues. V was cut by 6 bases and J by 3 bases, with 24 bases left in between. The DNA for the CDR3 is TGTGCCAGCTCTACCAACACTATTCGGGCAGGCCTCTACGAGCAGTACTTC. This gives the protein CASSTNTIRAGLYEQYF. The full variable domain, completed using reference TRBV18 and TRBJ2-7, is NAGVMQNPRHLVRRRGQEARLRCSPMKGHSHVYWYRQLPEEGLKFMVYLQKENIIDESGMPKERFSAEFPKEGPSILRIQQVVRGDSAAYFCASSTNTIRAGLYEQYFGPGTRLTVT.

This chain joins TRBV7-2 and TRBJ2-7; either TRBD1 or TRBD2 may fit D (6 bases each). CDR3 length: 19 amino acids. Between the trimmed V and J ends, which lost 2 bases and 4 bases, there was a span of 27 bases. Germline assignment: CDR1 SGHTA and CDR2 FQGNSA. CDR3 sequence reads: CASSLLLMRGDRSSYEQYF. In DNA, the CDR3 is TGTGCCAGCAGCTTACTTTTGATGAGGGGGGATCGTTCCAGTTACGAGCAGTACTTC.